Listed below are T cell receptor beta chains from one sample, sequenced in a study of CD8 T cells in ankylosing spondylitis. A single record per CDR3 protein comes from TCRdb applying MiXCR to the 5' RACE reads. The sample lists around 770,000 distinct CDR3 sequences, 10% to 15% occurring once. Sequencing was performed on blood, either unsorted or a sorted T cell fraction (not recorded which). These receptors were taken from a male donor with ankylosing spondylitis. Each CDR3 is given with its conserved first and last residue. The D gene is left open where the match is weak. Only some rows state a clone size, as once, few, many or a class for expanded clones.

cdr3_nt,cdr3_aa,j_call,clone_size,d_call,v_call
TGTGCCACCAGCAGATTTATCCCAGGGGGTGTTGAGCAGTTCTTC,CATSRFIPGGVEQFF,TRBJ2-1,-,TRBD1,TRBV15
TGTGCCAGCAGCTTAGCGTCGGGGCTAGCGGGGGTTGAGCAGTACTTC,CASSLASGLAGVEQYF,TRBJ2-7,many,TRBD2,TRBV7-2
TGCAGTGCCGCGGACAGGGGGCTTACTGAAGCTTTCTTT,CSAADRGLTEAFF,TRBJ1-1,many,TRBD1,TRBV20-1
TGTGCCACCAGTACTCCACTAGCGGGGGAGGAGACCCAGTACTTC,CATSTPLAGEETQYF,TRBJ2-5,few,TRBD2,TRBV24-1
TGCAGTGCTAGAGGGTGGCTCTCCCTCAATGAGCAGTTCTTC,CSARGWLSLNEQFF,TRBJ2-1,few,-,TRBV20-1
TGTGCCAGCAGCTTCGGACAGGGTAATGGCTACACCTTC,CASSFGQGNGYTF,TRBJ1-2,few,TRBD1,TRBV7-2
TGTGCCAGCAGCCCTCAGAGGGGAATGAACACTGAAGCTTTCTTT,CASSPQRGMNTEAFF,TRBJ1-1,-,-,TRBV11-2
TGTGCCACCAGTGATTTATCGGGCGGGCGGTTCTTC,CATSDLSGGRFF,TRBJ2-1,few,-,TRBV24-1
TGCGCCAGCAGCTTGGCGGCGGGACTAGTTTACGAGCAGTACTTC,CASSLAAGLVYEQYF,TRBJ2-7,-,TRBD2,TRBV5-1
TGCGCCAGCAGCTTGATAGCGGAAGGGGGCCACGAGCAGTACTTC,CASSLIAEGGHEQYF,TRBJ2-7,-,-,TRBV5-1
TGTGCCAGCGGTTGGCGGGGTGGAGAAAAACTGTTTTTT,CASGWRGGEKLFF,TRBJ1-4,-,-,TRBV27
TGTGCCATCAGCCTGGGGAACCAATACGAGCAGTACTTC,CAISLGNQYEQYF,TRBJ2-7,-,-,TRBV5-8